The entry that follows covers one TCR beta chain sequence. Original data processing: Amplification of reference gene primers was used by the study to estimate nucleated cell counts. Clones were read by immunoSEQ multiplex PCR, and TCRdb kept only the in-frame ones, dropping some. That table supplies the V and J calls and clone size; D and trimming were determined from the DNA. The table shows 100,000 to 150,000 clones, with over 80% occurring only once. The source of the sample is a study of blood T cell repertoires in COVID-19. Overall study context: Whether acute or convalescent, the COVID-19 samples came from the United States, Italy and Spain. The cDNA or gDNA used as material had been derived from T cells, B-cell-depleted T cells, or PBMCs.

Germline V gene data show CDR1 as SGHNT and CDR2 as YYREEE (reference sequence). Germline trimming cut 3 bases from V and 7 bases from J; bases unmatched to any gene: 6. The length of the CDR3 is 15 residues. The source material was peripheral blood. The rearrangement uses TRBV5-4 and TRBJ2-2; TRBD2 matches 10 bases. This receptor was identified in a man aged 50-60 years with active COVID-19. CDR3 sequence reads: CASSSLAGVDGELFF. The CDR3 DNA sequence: TGTGCCAGCAGCTCCCTAGCGGGGGTAGACGGGGAGCTGTTTTTT.